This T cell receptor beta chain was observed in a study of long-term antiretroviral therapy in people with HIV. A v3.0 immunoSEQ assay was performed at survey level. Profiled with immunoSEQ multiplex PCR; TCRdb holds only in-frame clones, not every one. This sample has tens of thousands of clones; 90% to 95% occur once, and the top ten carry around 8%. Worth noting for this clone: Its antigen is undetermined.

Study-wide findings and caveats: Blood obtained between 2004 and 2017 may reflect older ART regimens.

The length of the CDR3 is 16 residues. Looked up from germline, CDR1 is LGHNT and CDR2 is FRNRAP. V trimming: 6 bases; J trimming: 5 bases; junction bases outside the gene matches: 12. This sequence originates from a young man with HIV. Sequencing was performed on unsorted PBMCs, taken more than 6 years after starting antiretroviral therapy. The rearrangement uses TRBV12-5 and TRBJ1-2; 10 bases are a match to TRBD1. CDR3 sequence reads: CASGPTKRDRGYGYTF. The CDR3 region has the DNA TGTGCTAGTGGACCCACAAAAAGGGACAGGGGATATGGCTACACCTTC.